This T cell receptor (beta chain) was profiled in a study of T cell clones after liver transplantation. Study results and limitations: Conclusions were preliminary, with small, heterogeneous patient groups. Rather than being deleted, graft donor-reactive T cells may have moved into the graft.

Between the trimmed V and J ends, which lost 6 bases and 4 bases, there was a span of 10 bases. The CDR3 has 13 amino acids. Germline assignment: CDR1 MNHEY and CDR2 SVGAGI. Here immunoSEQ multiplex PCR was the method, and the copy in TCRdb shows in-frame clones only, minus some. Seen here are 75,000 to 100,000 clones, nearly 85% observed once, and the top ten hold 0.45% to 0.6%. With respect to this clone: The antigen remains undetermined.

This rearrangement joins TRBV6-5 to TRBJ1-3; possibly TRBD1 for D (6 bases). The sequencing here drew on CD4+ T cells from blood, taken approximately 45 months after liver transplant. This clonotype was sampled from a human patient who received a liver transplant. The graft donor may account for some of the T cells. The DNA of the CDR3 is TGTGCCAGCAGCCTGGACAGAGGAAACACCATATATTTT. Protein sequence: CASSLDRGNTIYF.